Below, 15 T cell receptor delta chains from the same sample are listed, as sequenced in a study of γδ T cells in repeated Plasmodium falciparum infection. Bulk repertoires came from Vgamma9/Vdelta2+ or Vdelta2-negative gammadelta T cells flow-sorted from PBMC. TCRdb re-called the multiplex PCR reads through CATT. The data show around 52,000 delta-chain clones, about 1.5% seen once. Sequencing was done on a sample of gamma-delta T cells from blood. The receptor source for this set is a pool of human donors (malaria-infected and uninfected, not separated).

This clone was seen a few times. A read error is possible here, since a much larger clone lies one base away. The rearrangement uses TRDV1 and TRDJ3; 9 bases align to TRDD3. Since TCRdb gives no J gene, matching the DNA to germline was used here to assign it. The CDR3 sequence is 24 residues long. CDR1 is TSWWSYY and CDR2 is QGS in the germline V gene. The CDR3 DNA follows: TGTGCTCTCGGGGAACTGGGGTCCTACGTTCCTGGGGGATGCAGCTCCTGGGACACCCGACAGATGTTTTTC. Amino acid sequence: CALGELGSYVPGGCSSWDTRQMFF.

A remark on this clone: A read error likely explains why the TCRdb protein, taken from a much larger clone, differs from this DNA's translation at residue 12; the protein shown is translated from the DNA. This chain joins TRDV1 and TRDJ1; the match to TRDD3 covers 12 bases. Since TCRdb gives no J gene, matching the DNA to germline was used here to assign it. There are 22 residues in the CDR3. Germline V CDR1 and CDR2: TSWWSYY, QGS. The ends lost 2 bases at V and 5 bases at J; junction bases unmatched: 24. The CDR3 DNA follows: TGTGCTCTTGGGGAAATTAGTGCTTACGCATCTACCTACTGGGGGATACCAGATAAACTCATCTTT. Its translation is CALGEISAYASTYWGIPDKLIF.

There are many counts of this clone. This may stem from a read error, because a much larger clone lies one nucleotide away. The V gene was identified as TRDV1, while no J gene was called; TRDD3, the table's D call, was not compared with the DNA. The CDR3 is made up of 18 amino acids. The germline V gene has CDR1 TSWWSYY and CDR2 QGS. The DNA of the CDR3 is TGTGCTCTTGGGGAAGCTTACGGGTTACACTGGGGGATAACGAGATTCATCTTT. This gives the protein CALGEAYGLHWGITRFIF.

This clone was seen many times. This likely traces to a read error, being one base from a far larger clone. This specimen includes other DNA sequences encoding the same CDR3. The chain uses TRDV2 and TRDJ1; 13 bases align to TRDD3. This CDR3 is 19 amino acids long. CDR1 and CDR2 (germline): GEAIGNYY, EKD. This CDR3 reads CACDTGSYWGIRVTDKLIF. Written as DNA, the CDR3 is TGCGCCTGTGACACCGGCTCCTACTGGGGGATACGAGTCACCGATAAACTCATCTTT.

This clone was seen only a few times. The TCRdb protein, from a much larger clone, departs from this DNA's translation at residue 12, likely by read error; the protein shown derives from the DNA. V gene TRDV1 combines with J gene TRDJ1; perhaps TRDD3 as D (5 bases). The germline V and J ends were trimmed by 4 bases and 5 bases, with 32 bases remaining between them. Germline CDR1 reads TSWWSYY; CDR2 reads QGS. The CDR3 length is 20 residues. The CDR3 region is CALGGTRLLGGPRGADKLIF. The CDR3 DNA is TGTGCTCTTGGGGGGACGCGGTTATTAGGGGGCCCCCGGGGAGCAGATAAACTCATCTTT.

This clone was seen more than once but under ten times. The TCRdb protein comes from a much larger clone and disagrees with this DNA's translation at residue 10, likely due to a read error; the protein given here is derived from the DNA. The rearrangement joins TRDV1 to TRDJ1; tentatively, D is TRDD2 (6 bases). Matching the DNA to germline supplied the J gene, which TCRdb does not give. The CDR3 loop spans 26 amino acids. Trimming took 2 bases from V and 1 from J, leaving 44 bases between them. CDR1 is TSWWSYY and CDR2 is QGS in the germline V gene. CDR3 coding DNA: TGTGCTCTTGGGGAAGCGGGGCCTTCCGACGGGAGGAGTACTGGAGGACCCCGTTGGGTCACCGATAAACTCATCTTT. Its translation: CALGEAGPSDGRSTGGPRWVTDKLIF.

Note on this clone: The protein recorded in TCRdb matches a much larger clone and deviates from this DNA's translation at residue 13, suggesting a read error; the protein here is obtained by translating the DNA. This rearrangement joins TRDV1 to TRDJ1; 8 bases line up with TRDD3. In the absence of a J gene in TCRdb, the DNA was matched to germline to assign it here. The CDR3 has 23 residues. From germline, CDR1 is TSWWSYY and CDR2 QGS. Germline trimming cut 2 bases from V and 0 bases from J; bases unmatched to any gene: 26. CDR3 residues: CALGELEGPVNVPGDKDTDKLIF. CDR3 nucleotide sequence: TGTGCTCTTGGGGAATTAGAAGGACCCGTGAACGTACCGGGGGATAAAGACACCGATAAACTCATCTTT.

This clone showed up just a few times. With a far larger clone one base away, a read error is the likely cause. Other nucleotide sequences in the sample specify the same CDR3. V and J are TRDV3 and TRDJ1; 12 bases align to TRDD3. Assignment of the J gene here rests on matching the DNA to germline, because TCRdb gives none. CDR1 and CDR2 from the germline V gene are TVYSNPD and GDNSRS (reference sequence). This CDR3 region has 28 residues. The DNA for the CDR3 is TGTGCATTTGGTGGTTCCTCCCCGCTGGGGGATACGGGGAGCGCATGTTTACGGATAGCTACGTACACCGATAAACTCATCTTT. Translation: CAFGGSSPLGDTGSACLRIATYTDKLIF.

This clone was recorded a few times. The protein TCRdb lists belongs to a much larger clone and differs from this DNA's translation at residue 9, which points to a read error; the protein shown is made from the DNA. The rearrangement links TRDV3 to TRDJ1; TRDD3 matches at 13 bases. Since TCRdb gives no J gene, matching the DNA to germline was used here to assign it. Trimming at V came to 0 bases and at J to 2 bases, leaving 24 bases not matched to a gene. Germline V CDR1 and CDR2: TVYSNPD, GDNSRS (reference sequence). The CDR3 covers 22 residues. CDR3 DNA sequence: TGTGCCTTTAGACCTTCCCGGCGGGAGATACTGGGGGATACGCGTTGGACCGATAAACTCATCTTT. Amino acid sequence: CAFRPSRREILGDTRWTDKLIF.

This clone was counted only a few times. Translating this DNA gives a protein that differs at residue 3 from the TCRdb one, which belongs to a much larger clone; a read error is likely, and the protein shown is this translation. This chain joins TRDV2 and TRDJ1; maybe TRDD3 (6 bases). Assignment of the J gene here rests on matching the DNA to germline, because TCRdb gives none. Germline V lookup: CDR1 GEAIGNYY, CDR2 EKD. This CDR3 has 20 amino acids. The CDR3 here is CARDPAFVPFHWGLTDKLIF. CDR3 bases: TGTGCCCGTGACCCGGCCTTCGTACCATTTCATTGGGGGCTCACCGATAAACTCATCTTT.

At least ten counts were recorded for this clone. In the same sample, other DNA sequences code for this CDR3. The gene calls are TRDV1 and TRDJ1; maybe TRDD2 (5 bases). The CDR3 has 20 residues. Trimming removed 3 bases at V and 0 bases at J, with 26 bases between. In germline, CDR1 is TSWWSYY, CDR2 QGS. The CDR3 DNA follows: TGTGCTCTTGGGGAGCCCTACCTCGTCCCAAACAGGGCGTACACCGATAAACTCATCTTT. The encoded protein is CALGEPYLVPNRAYTDKLIF.

In its sample, this clone was seen a few times. TCRdb has a much larger clone's protein, which differs at residue 15 from the translation of this DNA, likely because of a read error; what is shown is the protein translated from the DNA. The gene calls are TRDV1 and TRDJ1; D uncertain. TCRdb leaves out the J gene; it was filled in here by matching the DNA to germline. This CDR3 comprises 23 residues. V was trimmed by 0 bases and J by 0 bases, leaving 32 bases between them. In germline, CDR1 is TSWWSYY, CDR2 QGS. The CDR3 DNA sequence: TGTGCTCTTGGGGAACTAGATTTCTCTCCGTCTTGCAAACTGTGGTCATACACCGATAAACTCATCTTT. This sequence encodes CALGELDFSPSCKLWSYTDKLIF.

This clone was seen a few times. This DNA's translation differs at residue 12 from TCRdb's protein, which comes from a much larger clone; a read error is likely, and the protein shown is translated from the DNA. The chain combines TRDV1 with TRDJ1; 7 nucleotides match TRDD3. Matching the DNA to germline supplied the J gene, which TCRdb does not give. Germline CDR1 TSWWSYY, CDR2 QGS. This CDR3 has 18 residues. The CDR3 nucleotides read TGTGCTCTTGGGGAACCAAGAGTGGGGGACCAGCACACCAATAAACTCATCTTT. Its protein product is CALGEPRVGDQHTNKLIF.

This clone was seen many times. TCRdb pairs this DNA with a much larger clone's protein that differs at residue 8, likely a read error; the protein shown was translated from the DNA. This chain connects TRDV1 to TRDJ1, with TRDD3 matching 11 bases. CDR1 is TSWWSYY, CDR2 QGS, per germline. The ends lost 9 bases at V and 4 bases at J; junction bases unmatched: 7. This CDR3 is 14 amino acids long. The DNA for the CDR3 is TGTGCTCTCCTGGGGGATACCGACTTCGATAAACTCATCTTT. This sequence encodes CALLGDTDFDKLIF.

The table lists this clone with a few counts. It differs at one base from a far larger clone, so likely a read error. Other DNA sequences within the sample encode an identical CDR3. The chain has TRDV1 and TRDJ1; TRDD2 is a possible D gene (6 bases). TCRdb leaves out the J gene; it was filled in here by matching the DNA to germline. CDR3 length: 21 amino acids. Germline lookup yields CDR1 TSWWSYY and CDR2 QGS. V was pared by 3 bases and J by 8 bases, with 37 bases between. CDR3 bases: TGTGCTCTTGGGGAGCGGAAGCCCTACGGACCTTCCACTATACTCCCGTCAAAACTCATCTTT. It yields the protein CALGERKPYGPSTILPSKLIF.